Below, 23 T cell receptor beta chains from the same sample are listed, as sequenced in a study of beta chain features in type 1 diabetes. Expressed TCRB transcripts were sequenced because the isolated RNA had all been reverse transcribed beforehand. The repertoire was sequenced with immunoSEQ multiplex PCR; TCRdb's copy has only in-frame clones and lacks some. The sample lists around 310,000 clones; about 10% were seen once. Material for sequencing was naive CD4+ T cells from blood. These receptors all come from a woman in her twenties or thirties in good health.

This chain joins TRBV18 and TRBJ2-1, with a tentative D call TRBD2 (5 bases). Trimming took 3 bases from V and 9 from J, leaving 12 bases between them. Per the germline V gene, CDR1 is KGHSH and CDR2 is LQKENI. The CDR3 spans 13 residues. Here the CDR3 reads CASSPASSSEQFF. The CDR3 region has the DNA TGTGCCAGCTCACCCGCTAGCAGTAGTGAGCAGTTCTTC. The full variable domain, in which reference TRBV18 and TRBJ2-1 provide the parts outside the CDR3, is NAGVMQNPRHLVRRRGQEARLRCSPMKGHSHVYWYRQLPEEGLKFMVYLQKENIIDESGMPKERFSAEFPKEGPSILRIQQVVRGDSAAYFCASSPASSSEQFFGPGTRLTVL.

This clone was seen more than once but under ten times. The chain carries TRBV4-3 and TRBJ2-3, with 7 positions matching TRBD2. J was trimmed by 2 bases and V by 4 bases; bases with no gene match: 9. This CDR3 spans 16 amino acids. Germline V CDR1 and CDR2: LGHNA, YSLEER. CDR3 DNA: TGCGCCAGCAGCCTCTACCTTGCGGGAGCCACAGATACGCAGTATTTT. It yields the protein CASSLYLAGATDTQYF.

This clone was found a few times. The chain joins TRBV7-3 to TRBJ2-1, with TRBD2 matching 9 bases. J was trimmed by 5 bases and V by 4 bases; bases with no gene match: 9. Germline CDR1 is SGHTA and CDR2 is FQGTGA. This CDR3 has 16 amino acids. CDR3 DNA sequence: TGTGCCAGCAGCTCACCGTCTAGCGGGACTCACAATGAGCAGTTCTTC. This gives the protein CASSSPSSGTHNEQFF.

The CDR3 nucleotides are TGCGCCAGCAGCCAAGTCTCCACGGCCTACGAGCAGTACTTC. It encodes CASSQVSTAYEQYF. V usage is TRBV4-1 and J usage is TRBJ2-7; D gene uncertain. Germline values: CDR1 MGHRA, CDR2 YSYEKL. Trimming pared 1 base from V and 2 bases from J, leaving 9 bases between. The CDR3 extends over 14 amino acids.

In its sample, this clone was seen a few times. V is TRBV7-2 and J is TRBJ2-2; 10 bases fit TRBD2. Trimming at V came to 3 bases and at J to 0 bases, leaving 4 bases not matched to a gene. The CDR3 contains 17 residues. Per germline, CDR1 SGHTA and CDR2 FQGNSA. The CDR3 loop reads CASSLSGRASNTGELFF. Here the CDR3 DNA reads TGTGCCAGCAGCTTGAGCGGGAGGGCCTCGAACACCGGGGAGCTGTTTTTT.

This clone was counted between two and nine times. The chain couples TRBV28 to TRBJ2-3; TRBD1 might be the D (6 bases). Germline V CDR1 and CDR2: MDHEN, SYDVKM. The CDR3 loop spans 12 amino acids. Trimming cost V 7 bases and J 4 bases, with 9 bases left between them. CDR3 residues: CASKAGADTQYF. For the CDR3, the DNA is TGTGCCAGCAAAGCAGGGGCAGATACGCAGTATTTT.

This sequence joins TRBV7-2 and TRBJ1-4; TRBD1 might be the D (6 bases). CDR3 length: 17 amino acids. The germline CDR1 and CDR2 sequences are SGHTA and FQGNSA. V was cut by 1 base and J by 2 bases, with 14 bases left in between. The CDR3 loop is CASSLVTGTATNEKLFF. The CDR3 DNA follows: TGTGCCAGCAGCTTAGTTACAGGGACCGCGACTAATGAAAAACTGTTTTTT.

This clone was counted only a few times. J is TRBJ1-1 and V is TRBV27; 7 bases fit TRBD1. Germline CDR1 MNHEY, CDR2 SMNVEV (reference sequence). The CDR3 consists of 14 residues. The J segment lost 1 base and the V segment lost 6 bases, leaving 5 bases of the junction unmatched. CDR3 sequence (DNA): TGTGCCAGCAGACGGACAGGCGCGAACACTGAAGCTTTCTTT. Amino acids: CASRRTGANTEAFF.

The chain is built from TRBV7-2 and TRBJ2-5, with 11 bases identical to TRBD2. Germline CDR1 and CDR2: SGHTA and FQGNSA. CDR3 size: 16 residues. With V trimmed by 2 bases and J by 3 bases, 5 bases remained unmatched. DNA for the CDR3: TGTGCCAGCAGCTTAACACTAGCGGGAGTTAAAGAGACCCAGTACTTC. Translation: CASSLTLAGVKETQYF. Full variable domain (remainder filled in from reference TRBV7-2 and TRBJ2-5): GAGVSQSPSNKVTEKGKDVELRCDPISGHTALYWYRQSLGQGLEFLIYFQGNSAPDKSGLPSDRFSAERTGGSVSTLTIQRTQQEDSAVYLCASSLTLAGVKETQYFGPGTRLLVL.

This clone turned up a few times. V gene TRBV7-9 combines with J gene TRBJ2-2; TRBD1 might be the D (6 bases). The CDR3 runs to 16 residues. The germline CDR1 and CDR2 sequences are SEHNR and FQNEAQ (reference sequence). Trimming took off 4 bases at V and 4 bases at J, with 16 bases between the two ends. The CDR3 here is CASSYLGQSSTGELFF. The CDR3 DNA follows: TGTGCCAGCAGCTACCTCGGACAGTCAAGCACCGGGGAGCTGTTTTTT.

The rearrangement joins TRBV29-1 to TRBJ2-1; 11 positions match TRBD2. CDR3 length: 15 residues. CDR1 is SQVTM and CDR2 is ANQGSEA in the germline V gene. Unmatched junction bases numbered 10, after V lost 6 bases and J lost 6 bases. The CDR3 DNA follows: TGCAGCGTGGGCTTAGCGGGAGGGCCCCCCAATGAGCAGTTCTTC. It encodes CSVGLAGGPPNEQFF.

The V and J genes are TRBV9 and TRBJ2-2; 9 nucleotides align to TRBD2. CDR3 length: 22 amino acids. V shed 0 bases, J shed 0 bases, and the junction held 18 bases outside the gene matches. Germline values: CDR1 SGDLS, CDR2 YYNGEE. The CDR3 nucleotides read TGTGCCAGCAGCGTAGGGGGTGGAAGCGGGAGGATAACCGCCGCGAACACCGGGGAGCTGTTTTTT. Protein: CASSVGGGSGRITAANTGELFF.

This chain links TRBV5-1 with TRBJ1-2; 8 bases align to TRBD1. The CDR3 totals 14 residues. Germline V gives CDR1 SGHRS, CDR2 YFSETQ. The junction had 9 bases not matched to a gene; V was cut back by 3 bases and J by 8 bases. DNA for the CDR3: TGCGCCAGCAGCTCAGGAGGGACAGGACGCGGCTACACCTTC. This encodes CASSSGGTGRGYTF. Based on the CDR3 plus reference TRBV5-1 and TRBJ1-2, the full variable domain is KAGVTQTPRYLIKTRGQQVTLSCSPISGHRSVSWYQQTPGQGLQFLFEYFSETQRNKGNFPGRFSGRQFSNSRSEMNVSTLELGDSALYLCASSSGGTGRGYTFGSGTRLTVV.

The chain has TRBV28 and TRBJ2-1; D unclear. V was cut by 5 bases and J by 7 bases, with 12 bases left in between. Germline V gives CDR1 MDHEN, CDR2 SYDVKM. This CDR3 has 13 residues. CDR3 DNA: TGTGCCAGCAGTCCGACTGGTTTTAATGAGCAGTTCTTC. Protein: CASSPTGFNEQFF.

The rearrangement links TRBV27 to TRBJ2-7; possibly TRBD1 for D (6 bases). This CDR3 is 14 amino acids long. Germline V gene data show CDR1 as MNHEY and CDR2 as SMNVEV (reference sequence). The germline V and J ends were trimmed by 10 bases and 1 base, with 17 bases remaining between them. CDR3 sequence (DNA): TGTGCCACAAAAACAGGGAGCGGATCCTACGAGCAGTACTTC. Translated, it gives CATKTGSGSYEQYF.

This chain links TRBV6-6 with TRBJ1-5, with TRBD1 as a possible D gene (5 bases). With 6 bases removed from V and 3 bases from J, the gap between germline ends came to 12 bases. CDR3 length: 14 amino acids. The germline V gene encodes CDR1 MNHNY and CDR2 SVGAGI (reference sequence). CDR3 nucleotide sequence: TGTGCCAGCAGGGAGGGGAGTGACAATCAGCCCCAGCATTTT. Its translation: CASREGSDNQPQHF.

This clone was seen ten or more times. This sequence joins TRBV30 and TRBJ1-5; D gene unclear. The germline V gene has CDR1 GTSNPN and CDR2 SVGIG (reference sequence). Deletions cut 3 bases from V and 4 bases from J, with 10 bases between. The length of the CDR3 is 13 residues. The CDR3 DNA reads as TGTGCCTGGAGCATGGAGGTTAATCAGCCCCAGCATTTT. Translation gives CAWSMEVNQPQHF.

This sequence joins TRBV5-6 and TRBJ2-1; weak D call: TRBD1 (6 bases). The V end was cut by 0 bases, the J end by 3 bases, with 16 bases between. The germline CDR1 and CDR2 sequences are SGHDT and YYEEEE. CDR3 size: 17 residues. In DNA form, the CDR3 reads TGTGCCAGCAGCTTGGTCACTAGGACAGACTACTACAATGAGCAGTTCTTC. Protein product: CASSLVTRTDYYNEQFF.

This clone was seen only a few times. The CDR3 here is CASSEFGRATGELFF. The DNA for the CDR3 is TGTGCCAGCAGTGAATTCGGCAGGGCGACCGGGGAGCTGTTTTTT. The rearrangement joins TRBV25-1 to TRBJ2-2, with D perhaps matching TRBD1 (5 bases). The ends were cut back, 1 base at V and 5 bases at J, with 11 bases in the middle. Per the germline V gene, CDR1 is MGHDK and CDR2 is SYGVNS. The CDR3 loop spans 15 amino acids.

This chain joins TRBV14 and TRBJ1-2, with unresolved D. Germline V gene lookup returns CDR1 SGHDN and CDR2 FVKESK. V gave up 0 bases and J gave up 2 bases, with 4 bases separating them. CDR3 length: 13 residues. For the CDR3, the DNA is TGTGCCAGCAGCCAAGACAGGAACTATGGCTACACCTTC. The encoded protein is CASSQDRNYGYTF.

V gene TRBV4-2 combines with J gene TRBJ2-2; tentatively, D is TRBD2 (6 bases). The germline CDR1 and CDR2 sequences are LGHNA and YNFKEQ. V gave up 0 bases and J gave up 7 bases, with 18 bases separating them. This CDR3 has 17 residues. This CDR3 is CASSQDGTPRDGGELFF. For the CDR3, the DNA is TGTGCCAGCAGCCAAGATGGGACTCCCCGGGATGGCGGGGAGCTGTTTTTT.

The genes are TRBV6-5 and TRBJ2-2; D might be TRBD1 (6 bases). Trimming took off 2 bases at V and 5 bases at J, with 6 bases between the two ends. The CDR3 extends over 13 amino acids. CDR1 MNHEY and CDR2 SVGAGI come from the germline V gene. The CDR3 DNA reads TGTGCCAGCAGTTACAGGGGGACCGGGGAGCTGTTTTTT. It translates to CASSYRGTGELFF.

The chain recombines TRBV5-6 with TRBJ1-5; TRBD1 agrees at 7 bases. This CDR3 spans 15 amino acids. The junction had 9 bases not matched to a gene; V was cut back by 5 bases and J by 4 bases. Looked up from germline, CDR1 is SGHDT and CDR2 is YYEEEE. This CDR3 is CASSKIDRDNQPQHF. The CDR3 bases are TGTGCCAGCAGTAAGATCGACAGGGATAATCAGCCCCAGCATTTT.